This note documents a single T cell receptor beta chain sequence. Its antigen is unknown. Library preparation used 5' RACE. Each TCR library was prepared from about 4,000 ng of total RNA. cDNA was synthesized with SMARTScribe reverse transcriptase in eight separate reactions per sample. During cDNA synthesis, template switching introduced unique molecular identifiers that contained a 6-nucleotide sample barcode. Two nested PCRs of roughly 16 and 10 cycles amplified the TCRalpha and TCRbeta cDNA, and bead purification followed each PCR. Before amplification, cDNA was treated with uracil DNA-glycosylase and purified using the QIAquick PCR purification kit. In the second PCR, Illumina TruSeq-compatible adapters and sample-specific barcodes were added. TapeStation and Qubit were used to check library quality and concentration, and around 4.5 ng of each library went into the pool. Sequencing of the pooled libraries was done on an Illumina HiSeq2500 single-index Rapid Run using custom sequencing primers and 2 x 100 bp reads. Processing in the source paper ran as follows. UMI-based consensus assembly with MiGEC version 1.2.6 was used to correct PCR and sequencing errors. MiXCR version 2.1.1 handled V(D)J alignment, clonotype assembly and CDR3 extraction. Normalisation of gene usage, clonotype sharing and MAIT/NKT TCR abundance was achieved by analysing the top 1000, 10 000 and 20 000 clonotypes per sample. Diversity was computed as the inverse Simpson index with the vegan R package after downsampling to 27 000 UMIs. Paired Mann-Whitney U tests were applied to discordant twin pairs, with Benjamini-Hochberg correction for multiple testing. TCRdb reprocessed the public reads and reports one entry per CDR3 protein sequence, without DNA. What appears here as the V and J calls and clone size reflects TCRdb's work, not the paper's. This sample's table carries fewer than 200,000 distinct CDR3 sequences. Under 3.5% of the sample is held by the ten biggest clonotypes.

The sample belongs to a study of monozygotic twins with inflammatory bowel disease (dated by TCRdb to between 2018 and 2020). With regard to the full study: The full study comprised 30 or so monozygotic twin pairs: nine German pairs (four IBD-concordant, five IBD-discordant) and 19 IBD-discordant Danish pairs. Each individual had, on average, about 151 000 unique TCRalpha sequences and 181 000 unique TCRbeta sequences available for analysis. The search for disease-associated traits relied mainly on comparing, within discordant pairs, IBD patients with their genetically identical healthy co-twins.

Study-level results and caveats: Measured by the inverse Simpson index, TCRbeta repertoire diversity was lower in IBD patients than in their healthy co-twins. Differing immunosuppressive treatments among patients may have added background noise and inter-individual variability to the repertoires. Different T cell subtypes could not be distinguished in the analysis. Concordant and discordant twins showed no difference in repertoire similarity, possibly because of limited statistical power. No single strong signal or clonotype linked to IBD turned up in the results, so the idea that one exists was not supported. Fewer clonotypes were shared with other individuals by IBD patients than by healthy twins, most markedly in patients showing signs of disease activity.

From a lookup of the germline V gene, CDR1 and CDR2 are SGHTA and FQGNSA. CDR3 length: 15 amino acids, cysteine to phenylalanine. No coding sequence is recorded. From each donor, a roughly 2.5 ml peripheral blood sample was collected into PAXgene tubes and stored at -80 degrees C. Total RNA was isolated from whole blood with the PAXgene blood miRNA kit on an automated QIAcube, without T cell sorting. Deep TCRalpha and TCRbeta repertoire profiling with unique molecular barcoding was performed on peripheral blood of monozygotic twin pairs concordant or discordant for inflammatory bowel disease. Smoking habits were recorded for all twin pairs, with individuals classified as current, former or never smokers.

This chain joins TRBV7-2 to TRBJ2-3; checking the TCRdb D call of TRBD1 is not possible without DNA. The TCR comes from a human donor with ulcerative colitis or Crohn's disease, or a healthy co-twin of an affected twin (not recorded which). The sequenced sample was blood. The CDR3 sequence is CASSLVRGARDTQYF.